The 25 T cell receptor beta chains below all came from one sample that was sequenced in a study of identical twins. TCRdb reprocessed the 5' RACE reads with MiXCR, giving one entry per CDR3 protein. The sample has 200,000 to 300,000 distinct CDR3 sequences, approximately 12% seen once; the top ten hold approximately 4%. The same specimen was also included in a second study, on yellow fever vaccine responses in identical twins.

Sequencing input: memory (CD45RO+) T cells sorted from blood. The receptors here all came from a woman under 30 in good health.

The genes are TRBV4-1 and TRBJ2-1; D might be TRBD2 (6 bases). V dropped 0 bases and J dropped 7 bases, with 16 bases sitting between them. The CDR3 length is 16 residues. Germline CDR1 MGHRA, CDR2 YSYEKL. The DNA for the CDR3 is TGCGCCAGCAGCCAAGACCCGGGACTCCGGAAGAATGAGCAGTTCTTC. It encodes CASSQDPGLRKNEQFF.

This clonotype appeared a few times. This chain uses TRBV4-3 with TRBJ1-2; 7 nucleotides match TRBD1. Germline CDR1 and CDR2: LGHNA and YSLEER. The CDR3 sequence is 14 residues long. Trimming removed 4 bases from V and 4 bases from J; junction bases left unmatched: 6. The CDR3 DNA reads as TGCGCCAGCAGCCGGTCGACAGGGACCTATGGCTACACCTTC. Translated: CASSRSTGTYGYTF.

This clonotype was seen repeatedly, ten times or more. This chain uses TRBV28 with TRBJ1-5, with D maybe TRBD1 (6 bases). Germline assignment: CDR1 MDHEN and CDR2 SYDVKM. The CDR3 covers 14 residues. Deletions cut 1 base from V and 4 bases from J, with 8 bases between. CDR3 residues: CASSLSGANQPQHF. The DNA of the CDR3 is TGTGCCAGCAGTTTATCAGGGGCAAATCAGCCCCAGCATTTT.

This clonotype has just a few counts. V is TRBV7-2 and J is TRBJ2-7; weak D call: TRBD2 (5 bases). This CDR3 is built from 14 residues. V was cut by 5 bases and J by 3 bases, with 14 bases left in between. Germline CDR1 reads SGHTA; CDR2 reads FQGNSA. The CDR3 loop is CASSQLRGGYEQYF. The DNA for the CDR3 is TGTGCCAGCAGCCAACTTCGAGGAGGCTACGAGCAGTACTTC.

This clonotype was counted a few times. This chain links TRBV7-2 with TRBJ1-5, with 8 bases aligning to TRBD1. Germline CDR1 is SGHTA and CDR2 is FQGNSA. The CDR3 covers 14 residues. Trimming took 0 bases from V and 10 from J; bases not matched to a gene: 5. This chain's CDR3 is CASSLADRVEPQHF. The CDR3 DNA reads TGTGCCAGCAGCTTAGCGGACAGGGTCGAACCCCAGCATTTT.

The V call is TRBV19, the J call TRBJ2-1, with D tentatively TRBD2 (5 bases). The CDR3 has 15 amino acids. V lost 5 bases and J lost 5, with 16 bases in between. Germline CDR1 and CDR2: LNHDA and SQIVND (reference sequence). The CDR3 nucleotides read TGTGCCAGTAGTCCAGCGGTCCTGGGAAACAATGAGCAGTTCTTC. Protein sequence: CASSPAVLGNNEQFF. The whole variable domain, filled in from reference TRBV19 and TRBJ2-1, reads DGGITQSPKYLFRKEGQNVTLSCEQNLNHDAMYWYRQDPGQGLRLIYYSQIVNDFQKGDIAEGYSVSREKKESFPLTVTSAQKNPTAFYLCASSPAVLGNNEQFFGPGTRLTVL.

The table lists this clonotype with many counts. The V gene is TRBV7-6, the J gene TRBJ2-2; weak D call: TRBD1 (6 bases). The CDR3 contains 17 residues. Between the trimmed V and J ends, which lost 1 base and 0 bases, there was a span of 12 bases. Germline CDR1 and CDR2: SGHVS and FNYEAQ. CDR3 coding DNA: TGTGCCAGCAGCTTAGTTTTACAGGGCGCGAACACCGGGGAGCTGTTTTTT. Encoded protein: CASSLVLQGANTGELFF.

This clonotype was seen only a few times. The chain joins TRBV3-1 to TRBJ2-7; D may be TRBD1 (6 bases). This CDR3 has 13 amino acids. V was pared by 4 bases and J by 5 bases, with 12 bases between. The germline V gene encodes CDR1 LGHDT and CDR2 YNNKEL (reference sequence). CDR3 loop: CASSLRDNDEQYF. In DNA, the CDR3 is TGTGCCAGCAGCCTCCGGGACAATGACGAGCAGTACTTC.

The rearrangement joins TRBV6-5 to TRBJ2-6, with D unresolved. Trimming stripped 4 bases from V and 4 bases from J, with 5 bases between. The CDR3 consists of 13 residues. In germline, CDR1 is MNHEY, CDR2 SVGAGI. The CDR3 DNA is TGTGCCAGCAGTTTTGAGGGGGCCAACGTCCTGACTTTC. Translated, it gives CASSFEGANVLTF.

The CDR3 region is CASSQRTGKTYEQYF. In DNA form, the CDR3 reads TGTGCCAGCAGCCAACGGACAGGGAAGACCTACGAGCAGTACTTC. The V call is TRBV3-1, the J call TRBJ2-7; 8 bases agree with TRBD1. The germline CDR1 and CDR2 sequences are LGHDT and YNNKEL (reference sequence). This CDR3 region has 15 residues. Losses at the gene ends were 2 bases for V and 2 bases for J; bases not matched to a gene: 5.

This clonotype showed up just a few times. The chain links TRBV6-5 to TRBJ1-2; tentatively, D is TRBD1 (5 bases). This CDR3 is 12 amino acids long. From germline, CDR1 is MNHEY and CDR2 SVGAGI. Trimming shortened V by 8 bases and J by 2 bases, and 9 bases separated the two germline ends. The chain's CDR3 is CASGASNYGYTF. In nucleotides, the CDR3 is TGTGCCAGCGGGGCCTCAAACTATGGCTACACCTTC.

The sample holds a few counts of this clonotype. V gene TRBV27 combines with J gene TRBJ2-7; 8 nucleotides align to TRBD2. The germline V gene has CDR1 MNHEY and CDR2 SMNVEV (reference sequence). The CDR3 covers 15 residues. Germline trimming cut 5 bases from V and 5 bases from J; bases unmatched to any gene: 11. The CDR3 region has the DNA TGTGCCAGCAGTCCCCACGGCGGGGGGCTTAACGAGCAGTACTTC. Protein product: CASSPHGGGLNEQYF.

The chain combines TRBV7-9 with TRBJ2-1; D not resolved. Trimming shortened V by 1 base and J by 5 bases, and 9 bases separated the two germline ends. This CDR3 is built from 14 residues. CDR1 and CDR2 from the germline V gene are SEHNR and FQNEAQ (reference sequence). The CDR3 is CASSLEQRNNEQFF. The CDR3 region has the DNA TGTGCCAGCAGCTTAGAGCAGCGCAACAATGAGCAGTTCTTC.

The sample holds a few counts of this clonotype. J is TRBJ1-2 and V is TRBV19; a weak D match, TRBD1 (5 bases). Between the trimmed V and J ends, which lost 6 bases and 10 bases, there was a span of 15 bases. Germline values: CDR1 LNHDA, CDR2 SQIVND (reference sequence). This CDR3 is 12 amino acids long. The CDR3 DNA is TGTGCCAGTAGCAGATACTCCGGGGCCTACACCTTC. It encodes CASSRYSGAYTF.

The V gene is TRBV19, the J gene TRBJ2-3; TRBD2 aligns across 11 bases. The CDR3 is 15 residues long. J lost 0 bases, V lost 7 bases, and 3 bases had no gene match. CDR1 and CDR2 from the germline V gene are LNHDA and SQIVND (reference sequence). The CDR3 protein is CASTASGRSTDTQYF. Here the CDR3 DNA reads TGTGCCAGTACCGCTAGCGGGAGGAGCACAGATACGCAGTATTTT.

This clonotype was found a few times. The chain joins TRBV18 to TRBJ2-1; TRBD2 aligns across 7 bases. The germline CDR1 and CDR2 sequences are KGHSH and LQKENI. The CDR3 loop spans 15 amino acids. V lost 6 bases, J lost 0 bases, and 5 bases stayed unmatched. The CDR3 reads CASSETSSSYNEQFF. For the CDR3, the DNA is TGTGCCAGCTCCGAGACTAGCTCCTCCTACAATGAGCAGTTCTTC.

At least ten counts were recorded for this clonotype. The V gene is TRBV4-2, the J gene TRBJ1-2; D is perhaps TRBD1 (5 bases). V was shortened by 0 bases and J by 8 bases, with 22 bases between the two germline ends. From germline, CDR1 is LGHNA and CDR2 YNFKEQ. The CDR3 extends over 17 amino acids. The CDR3 protein is CASSQDPRPGLSGGYTF. DNA of the CDR3: TGTGCCAGCAGCCAAGATCCCAGACCGGGACTTAGCGGAGGCTACACCTTC.

This clonotype was counted only a few times. Here the CDR3 reads CASSLGLEGRETQYF. CDR3 nucleotide sequence: TGTGCCAGCAGCTTAGGACTAGAGGGGAGAGAGACCCAGTACTTC. V gene TRBV27 combines with J gene TRBJ2-5; 7 nucleotides align to TRBD2. Germline values: CDR1 MNHEY, CDR2 SMNVEV (reference sequence). V shed 6 bases and J 4 bases; nucleotides not matched to a gene: 11. The CDR3 has 15 residues.

This clonotype was counted ten times or more. The chain carries TRBV6-2 or TRBV6-3 and TRBJ2-3; D not resolved. This CDR3 spans 14 amino acids. V dropped 6 bases and J dropped 3 bases, with 13 bases sitting between them. Germline CDR1 and CDR2: MNHEY and SVGEGT. CDR3 in DNA: TGTGCCAGCAGCCACGCCCTGGAGACAGATACGCAGTATTTT. Amino acid sequence: CASSHALETDTQYF.

V is TRBV6-1 and J is TRBJ2-7, with TRBD2 matching 10 bases. CDR3 length: 13 amino acids. The germline gives CDR1 MNHNS, CDR2 SASEGT. Unmatched junction bases numbered 1, after V lost 6 bases and J lost 2 bases. CDR3 region: CASSGLAAYEQYF. CDR3 nucleotides: TGTGCCAGCAGCGGACTAGCGGCCTACGAGCAGTACTTC.

This clonotype has a count of ten or more. Here the CDR3 DNA reads TGCAGCGTTGAGCGGACAGACGGTGGGACCCAGTACTTC. It is translated as CSVERTDGGTQYF. The chain is built from TRBV29-1 and TRBJ2-5; the D gene is possibly TRBD1 (6 bases). The germline CDR1 and CDR2 sequences are SQVTM and ANQGSEA. The CDR3 spans 13 residues. The V end was cut by 3 bases, the J end by 7 bases, with 15 bases between.

The chain carries TRBV12-3 or TRBV12-4 and TRBJ2-1, with 11 bases lining up with TRBD2. The junction had 17 bases not matched to a gene; V was cut back by 11 bases and J by 2 bases. The CDR3 is 18 residues long. CDR3 residues: CAFSLQGTSGITYNEQFF. The CDR3 DNA reads TGTGCCTTCAGTTTACAGGGGACTAGCGGCATTACCTACAATGAGCAGTTCTTC.

The chain couples TRBV4-1 to TRBJ2-2; D is ambiguous. CDR3 length: 14 amino acids. V was clipped by 0 bases and J by 5 bases, with 7 bases between them. The germline gives CDR1 MGHRA, CDR2 YSYEKL. The CDR3 reads CASSQDRWTGELFF. DNA for the CDR3: TGCGCCAGCAGCCAAGATCGTTGGACCGGGGAGCTGTTTTTT.

This clonotype has just a few counts. The rearrangement links TRBV3-1 to TRBJ2-1; TRBD2 agrees at 9 bases. V shed 1 base and J 5 bases; nucleotides not matched to a gene: 6. The CDR3 has 16 amino acids. Per the germline V gene, CDR1 is LGHDT and CDR2 is YNNKEL (reference sequence). Here the CDR3 reads CASSQVSAGGHNEQFF. DNA for the CDR3: TGTGCCAGCAGCCAAGTGTCAGCGGGGGGCCACAATGAGCAGTTCTTC.

The table lists this clonotype with many counts. The V gene is TRBV7-2, the J gene TRBJ2-3, with 8 bases aligning to TRBD1. Trimming removed 3 bases from V and 5 bases from J; junction bases left unmatched: 7. The CDR3 sequence is 15 residues long. Germline loops: CDR1 SGHTA, CDR2 FQGNSA. This CDR3 is CASSFGGQGKDTQYF. The DNA for the CDR3 is TGTGCCAGCAGCTTTGGTGGACAGGGTAAAGATACGCAGTATTTT.